This note documents a single TCR beta chain sequence. Its antigen remains unknown. This sample's time point: peripheral blood 6 weeks after treatment start. Each patient contributed between 1 and 8 total time points of blood mononuclear cells, pretreatment and during treatment. The sample originates from a study of PD-L1 blockade in urothelial cancer. Overall study findings and caveats: Durable-benefit patients expanded tumor-associated blood clones more at 3 weeks.

This CDR3 is built from 14 residues. V lost 6 bases to trimming and J lost 3 bases, with 14 bases between them. CDR1 and CDR2 from the germline V gene are MDHEN and SYDVKM. The table came from immunoSEQ multiplex PCR; TCRdb's copy has only in-frame clones and leaves some out. The sample holds some 120,000 clones; more than 85% are singletons and the top ten take around 3.7%. The chain combines TRBV28 with TRBJ1-2; D not certain. This clonotype was obtained from a man in his 60s with urothelial cancer. Source: PBMCs, taken around atezolizumab (anti-PD-L1) treatment. Here the CDR3 reads CASSPALSYYGYTF. In DNA, the CDR3 is TGTGCCAGCAGCCCCGCGCTTAGCTACTATGGCTACACCTTC.